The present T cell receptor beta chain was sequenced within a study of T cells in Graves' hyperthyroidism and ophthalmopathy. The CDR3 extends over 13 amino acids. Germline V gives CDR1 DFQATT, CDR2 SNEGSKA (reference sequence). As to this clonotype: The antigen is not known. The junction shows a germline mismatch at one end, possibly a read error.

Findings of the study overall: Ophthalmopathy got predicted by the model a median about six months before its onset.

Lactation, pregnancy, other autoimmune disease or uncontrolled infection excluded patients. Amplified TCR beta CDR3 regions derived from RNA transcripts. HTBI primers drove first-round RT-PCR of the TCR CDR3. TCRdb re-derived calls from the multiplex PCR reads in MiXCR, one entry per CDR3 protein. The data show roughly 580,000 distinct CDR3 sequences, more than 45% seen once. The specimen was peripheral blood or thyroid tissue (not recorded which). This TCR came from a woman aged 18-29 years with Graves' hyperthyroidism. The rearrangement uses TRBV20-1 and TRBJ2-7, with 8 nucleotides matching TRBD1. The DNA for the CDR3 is TGCAGTGCCTCAAAGGCAGGGGGCTACGGGCAGTACTTC. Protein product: CSASKAGGYGQYF.